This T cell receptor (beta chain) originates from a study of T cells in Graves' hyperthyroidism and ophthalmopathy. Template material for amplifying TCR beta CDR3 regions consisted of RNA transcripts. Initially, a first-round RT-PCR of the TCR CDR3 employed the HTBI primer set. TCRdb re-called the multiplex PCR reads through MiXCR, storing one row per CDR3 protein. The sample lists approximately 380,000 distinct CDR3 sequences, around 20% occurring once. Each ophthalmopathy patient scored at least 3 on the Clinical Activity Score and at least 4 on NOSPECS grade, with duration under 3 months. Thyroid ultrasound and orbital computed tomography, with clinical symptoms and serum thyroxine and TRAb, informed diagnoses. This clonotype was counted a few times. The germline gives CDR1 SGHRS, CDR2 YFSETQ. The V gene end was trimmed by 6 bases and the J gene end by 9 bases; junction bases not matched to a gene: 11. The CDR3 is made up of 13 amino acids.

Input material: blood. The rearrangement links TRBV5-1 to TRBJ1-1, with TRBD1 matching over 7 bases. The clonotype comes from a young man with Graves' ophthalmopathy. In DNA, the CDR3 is TGCGCCAGCATCCGTGAGAGGGGGCAGCAAGCTTTCTTT. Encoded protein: CASIRERGQQAFF.